These 31 T cell receptor beta chains originate from one sample sequenced in a study of blood T cell repertoires in COVID-19. Clones were read by immunoSEQ multiplex PCR, and TCRdb kept only the in-frame ones, dropping some. Counted here are 20,000 to 30,000 clones, approximately 85% occurring once; the ten biggest clones make up approximately 8.6%. Source material: peripheral blood. The receptor set was obtained from a human donor in a cohort sampled during active COVID-19.

The gene calls are TRBV13 and TRBJ1-1; a possible D gene is TRBD1 (5 bases). The length of the CDR3 is 14 residues. Trimming removed 2 bases from V and 11 bases from J, with 18 bases in between. The germline CDR1 and CDR2 sequences are PRHDT and FYEKMQ (reference sequence). The CDR3 sequence is CASSLPRGLRGAFF. Written as DNA, the CDR3 is TGTGCCAGCAGCTTACCTAGGGGACTTCGGGGGGCTTTCTTT.

A single count supports this clone. J is TRBJ2-1 and V is TRBV4-3; no definite D call. CDR1 and CDR2 (germline): LGHNA, YSLEER. CDR3 length: 16 amino acids. Between the trimmed V and J ends, which lost 0 bases and 0 bases, there was a span of 9 bases. The CDR3 is CASSQDWQVSYNEQFF. For the CDR3, the DNA is TGCGCCAGCAGCCAAGATTGGCAGGTCTCCTACAATGAGCAGTTCTTC.

The chain couples TRBV3-1 (or the pseudogene TRBV3-2) to TRBJ2-1; 9 bases are a match to TRBD2. Germline lookup yields CDR1 LGHDT and CDR2 YNNKEL (reference sequence). V dropped 2 bases and J dropped 8; count of bases not matched to a gene: 7. This CDR3 has 15 residues. The CDR3 is CASSQFTREGDEQFF. The CDR3 DNA follows: TGTGCCAGCAGCCAATTCACGCGGGAGGGGGATGAGCAGTTCTTC.

The V and J genes are TRBV27 and TRBJ2-7; no clear D gene. V was shortened by 4 bases and J by 1 base, with 20 bases between the two germline ends. The germline V gene has CDR1 MNHEY and CDR2 SMNVEV (reference sequence). The CDR3 contains 17 residues. This chain's CDR3 is CASSSRLGQSNSYEQYF. CDR3 nucleotide sequence: TGTGCCAGCAGTTCTCGGTTGGGCCAAAGTAATTCCTACGAGCAGTACTTC.

Only one count was recorded for this clone. The rearrangement joins TRBV7-2 to TRBJ1-1; TRBD1 is a possible D gene (6 bases). Germline V gene data show CDR1 as SGHTA and CDR2 as FQGNSA. The CDR3 loop spans 14 amino acids. V lost 5 bases and J lost 2, with 12 bases in between. This CDR3 is CASSVGQRNTEAFF. CDR3 DNA: TGTGCCAGCAGCGTCGGACAGAGAAACACTGAAGCTTTCTTT.

The chain couples TRBV7-9 to TRBJ1-1; no firm D call. V was shortened by 6 bases and J by 0 bases, with 8 bases between the two germline ends. CDR1 and CDR2 (germline): SEHNR, FQNEAQ (reference sequence). The CDR3 has 13 residues. The CDR3 sequence is CASRSTLNTEAFF. The CDR3 nucleotides read TGTGCCAGCAGATCTACCTTGAACACTGAAGCTTTCTTT.

V gene TRBV7-2 combines with J gene TRBJ1-2; D possibly corresponds to TRBD1 (5 bases). V lost 0 bases, J lost 7 bases, and 12 bases lay in between. This CDR3 has 14 residues. The V gene's germline CDR1 is SGHTA and CDR2 FQGNSA. CDR3 in DNA: TGTGCCAGCAGCTTAGCGGCCAGGGCCTCTGGCTACACCTTC. Translating gives CASSLAARASGYTF.

The chain carries TRBV27 and TRBJ2-3, with a tentative D call TRBD1 (6 bases). CDR1 is MNHEY, CDR2 SMNVEV, per germline (reference sequence). There are 18 residues in the CDR3. Trimming cost V 3 bases and J 2 bases, with 21 bases left between them. The CDR3, as DNA: TGTGCCAGCAGTTTGGGGGCGATGCAGCGGAGCTCCACAGATACGCAGTATTTT. Translation: CASSLGAMQRSSTDTQYF.

The chain is built from TRBV7-2 and TRBJ2-2, with a possible D match to TRBD2 (5 bases). Germline CDR1 SGHTA, CDR2 FQGNSA. The CDR3 loop spans 14 amino acids. V lost 2 bases to trimming and J lost 6 bases, with 10 bases between them. CDR3 coding DNA: TGTGCCAGCAGCTTAACTAGTCTCGCCGGGGAGCTGTTTTTT. This translates into CASSLTSLAGELFF.

The CDR3 here is CATSDHNAQPGRQGWDGYTF. CDR3 DNA: TGTGCCACCAGTGATCACAACGCACAACCAGGAAGACAGGGCTGGGATGGCTACACCTTC. The J gene is TRBJ1-2, the V gene TRBV24-1; 7 bases line up with TRBD1. With 3 bases clipped from V and 6 bases from J, the junction kept 24 bases outside the gene matches. The CDR3 has 20 residues. From germline, CDR1 is KGHDR and CDR2 SFDVKD.

The V and J genes are TRBV6-2 or TRBV6-3 and TRBJ1-2; 7 bases map to TRBD1. CDR3 length: 14 amino acids. Germline V gives CDR1 MNHEY, CDR2 SVGEGT. V was clipped by 6 bases and J by 5 bases; unmatched bases: 9. The CDR3 is CASSHPDRTYGYTF. The CDR3 region has the DNA TGTGCCAGCAGCCACCCGGACAGGACATATGGCTACACCTTC.

V gene TRBV2 combines with J gene TRBJ2-3; maybe TRBD2 (6 bases). In germline, CDR1 is SNHLY, CDR2 FYNNEI. The germline V and J ends were trimmed by 3 bases and 1 base, with 11 bases remaining between them. The CDR3 is 15 residues long. CDR3 in DNA: TGTGCCAGCAGTGACCGGTCGGGGGGCACAGATACGCAGTATTTT. The encoded protein is CASSDRSGGTDTQYF.

The V and J genes are TRBV5-4 and TRBJ1-2, with a weak D call TRBD1 (5 bases). CDR3 length: 14 amino acids. CDR1 and CDR2 (germline): SGHNT, YYREEE (reference sequence). V was shortened by 4 bases and J by 0 bases, with 10 bases between the two germline ends. CDR3: CASSPAGANYGYTF. The DNA of the CDR3 is TGTGCCAGCAGCCCGGCGGGGGCTAACTATGGCTACACCTTC. Looking up the rest from reference TRBV5-4 and TRBJ1-2 gives the full variable domain: ETGVTQSPTHLIKTRGQQVTLRCSSQSGHNTVSWYQQALGQGPQFIFQYYREEENGRGNFPPRFSGLQFPNYSSELNVNALELDDSALYLCASSPAGANYGYTFGSGTRLTVV.

This clone rates as medium-sized. J is TRBJ2-1 and V is TRBV6-4, with 9 bases lining up with TRBD1. Trimming at V came to 0 bases and at J to 8 bases, leaving 5 bases not matched to a gene. Germline V gene data show CDR1 as MRHNA and CDR2 as SNTAGT. This CDR3 comprises 15 residues. This chain's CDR3 is CASSDSTGGFDEQFF. In nucleotides, the CDR3 is TGTGCCAGCAGTGACTCCACAGGGGGCTTTGATGAGCAGTTCTTC.

The V call is TRBV5-1, the J call TRBJ1-4; TRBD1 agrees at 7 bases. The trim removed 2 bases at V and 6 bases at J, leaving 7 bases unmatched. Looked up from germline, CDR1 is SGHRS and CDR2 is YFSETQ. This CDR3 contains 15 residues. Written as DNA, the CDR3 is TGCGCCAGCAGCTTCAGGGGGGCGCGGGATGAAAAACTGTTTTTT. This sequence encodes CASSFRGARDEKLFF.

The chain joins TRBV29-1 to TRBJ2-2; TRBD2 might be the D (6 bases). The V and J ends lost 5 bases and 5 bases respectively, with 9 bases between them. The V gene's germline CDR1 is SQVTM and CDR2 ANQGSEA. The CDR3 totals 12 residues. The CDR3 sequence is CSVHSGTGELFF. CDR3 nucleotide sequence: TGCAGCGTTCACAGCGGGACCGGGGAGCTGTTTTTT.

The chain recombines TRBV27 with TRBJ2-7, with a tentative D call TRBD1 (6 bases). The germline V gene encodes CDR1 MNHEY and CDR2 SMNVEV (reference sequence). This CDR3 is built from 14 residues. The V gene lost 5 bases and the J gene lost 7 bases, with 18 bases spanning the gap. CDR3 region: CASSVMGYRAEQYF. The CDR3 region has the DNA TGTGCCAGCAGTGTTATGGGGTACAGGGCTGAGCAGTACTTC.

The sample holds a few counts of this clone. The chain is built from TRBV24-1 and TRBJ2-1; TRBD2 agrees at 10 bases. CDR3 length: 16 residues. Per the germline V gene, CDR1 is KGHDR and CDR2 is SFDVKD. Trimming removed 3 bases from V and 8 bases from J; junction bases left unmatched: 9. The CDR3 here is CATSDGTGTSVDEQFF. DNA of the CDR3: TGTGCCACCAGTGATGGGACCGGGACTAGCGTCGATGAGCAGTTCTTC.

In DNA form, the CDR3 reads TGTGCCAGCAGCTTTTGGCAGGGGGCGGATGGCTACACCTTC. This codes for CASSFWQGADGYTF. The chain couples TRBV7-2 to TRBJ1-2; TRBD1 matches at 8 bases. This CDR3 spans 14 amino acids. V lost 3 bases, J lost 6 bases, and 6 bases stayed unmatched. Germline V gives CDR1 SGHTA, CDR2 FQGNSA.

The gene calls are TRBV9 and TRBJ1-1; 8 bases align to TRBD1. CDR1 and CDR2 from the germline V gene are SGDLS and YYNGEE. This CDR3 spans 15 amino acids. J gave up 4 bases and V 0 bases, and 5 bases lay outside the gene matches. Here the CDR3 reads CASSVDGQGGTEAFF. In DNA form, the CDR3 reads TGTGCCAGCAGCGTAGATGGACAGGGAGGCACTGAAGCTTTCTTT.

The chain employs TRBV3-1 (or the pseudogene TRBV3-2) and TRBJ2-6, with a weak D call TRBD2 (6 bases). In germline, CDR1 is LGHDT, CDR2 YNNKEL (reference sequence). The CDR3 loop spans 18 amino acids. V was trimmed by 6 bases and J by 1 base, leaving 19 bases between them. CDR3 sequence: CASSNIAGKASGANVLTF. The CDR3 DNA reads as TGTGCCAGCAGTAATATTGCGGGGAAGGCATCTGGGGCCAACGTCCTGACTTTC.

J is TRBJ2-4 and V is TRBV7-9, with 7 positions matching TRBD1. The germline gives CDR1 SEHNR, CDR2 FQNEAQ (reference sequence). This CDR3 spans 15 amino acids. V dropped 5 bases and J dropped 6; count of bases not matched to a gene: 10. CDR3 region: CASSPPLTGSNIQYF. Here the CDR3 DNA reads TGTGCCAGCAGCCCGCCCTTGACAGGGTCAAACATTCAGTACTTC.

This chain joins TRBV6-5 and TRBJ1-2, with D unclear. This CDR3 has 13 amino acids. Germline V gene lookup returns CDR1 MNHEY and CDR2 SVGAGI. V shed 0 bases and J shed 4 bases, with 6 bases lying between them. CDR3 DNA: TGTGCCAGCAGTTACTCACAGATCTATGGCTACACCTTC. It specifies CASSYSQIYGYTF.

The gene calls are TRBV4-3 and TRBJ2-1, with D perhaps TRBD2 (6 bases). The CDR3 extends over 18 amino acids. From germline, CDR1 is LGHNA and CDR2 YSLEER. V gave up 0 bases and J gave up 1 base, with 16 bases separating them. The CDR3 sequence is CASSQDGVAGSSYNEQFF. In DNA, the CDR3 is TGCGCCAGCAGCCAAGATGGTGTGGCGGGAAGTTCCTACAATGAGCAGTTCTTC.

The chain joins TRBV7-9 to TRBJ2-2, with 7 bases fitting TRBD1. V lost 3 bases to trimming and J lost 6 bases; unmatched junction nucleotides: 4. This CDR3 contains 14 residues. Germline CDR1 and CDR2: SEHNR and FQNEAQ (reference sequence). In nucleotides, the CDR3 is TGTGCCAGCAGCTTTGAGGGGGCCCCCGGGGAGCTGTTTTTT. Residues: CASSFEGAPGELFF.

The chain has TRBV4-1 and TRBJ2-1, with 11 positions matching TRBD2. Per the germline V gene, CDR1 is MGHRA and CDR2 is YSYEKL. The V gene end was trimmed by 4 bases and the J gene end by 0 bases; junction bases not matched to a gene: 17. This CDR3 has 21 amino acids. CDR3 in DNA: TGCGCCAGCAGCCTCGAAACGCCGGGACTAGCGGCGTGGAGCTCCTACAATGAGCAGTTCTTC. It yields the protein CASSLETPGLAAWSSYNEQFF.

The CDR3 nucleotides are TGTGCCAGCAGCTCCCGGGGTAGCGGGATAGCCGGGACAGATACGCAGTATTTT. As protein: CASSSRGSGIAGTDTQYF. The gene calls are TRBV3-1 (or the pseudogene TRBV3-2) and TRBJ2-3; 8 bases are shared with TRBD2. There are 18 residues in the CDR3. Germline V gene lookup returns CDR1 LGHDT and CDR2 YNNKEL (reference sequence). The V segment lost 5 bases and the J segment 3 bases; nucleotides outside the gene matches: 16.

With respect to this clone: Different DNA sequences within this sample yield the same CDR3. This chain links TRBV9 with TRBJ2-7, with 7 bases fitting TRBD1. The CDR3 runs to 13 residues. Looked up from germline, CDR1 is SGDLS and CDR2 is YYNGEE. The junction had 2 bases not matched to a gene; V was cut back by 3 bases and J by 2 bases. The chain's CDR3 is CASSGQGAYEQYF. CDR3 bases: TGTGCCAGCAGCGGGCAGGGGGCCTACGAGCAGTACTTC. Using reference TRBV9 and TRBJ2-7 for the parts outside the CDR3, the full variable domain is DSGVTQTPKHLITATGQRVTLRCSPRSGDLSVYWYQQSLDQGLQFLIQYYNGEERAKGNILERFSAQQFPDLHSELNLSSLELGDSALYFCASSGQGAYEQYFGPGTRLTVT.

The chain has TRBV4-1 and TRBJ2-7, with D perhaps matching TRBD2 (5 bases). The CDR3 runs 14 residues. Germline assignment: CDR1 MGHRA and CDR2 YSYEKL. Trimming stripped 4 bases from V and 0 bases from J, with 10 bases between. The CDR3 DNA is TGCGCCAGCAGCCCTGGACGGGGCTCCTACGAGCAGTACTTC. This sequence encodes CASSPGRGSYEQYF.

The V call is TRBV23-1, the J call TRBJ2-3, with 8 bases fitting TRBD1. TRBV23-1 is assigned to the ORF class and has an uncertain function. This CDR3 is 14 amino acids long. Trimming removed 4 bases from V and 6 bases from J; junction bases left unmatched: 6. CDR3 bases: TGCGCCAGCAGTCGACGGACAGGGACCGATACGCAGTATTTT. Translation gives CASSRRTGTDTQYF.

This chain connects TRBV7-2 to TRBJ1-1; 8 bases fit TRBD1. Germline V gives CDR1 SGHTA, CDR2 FQGNSA. The length of the CDR3 is 15 residues. The V and J ends lost 6 bases and 4 bases, in that order; junction bases with no gene match: 10. CDR3 residues: CASSSVTGVGTEAFF. The CDR3 nucleotides read TGTGCCAGCAGTTCCGTGACAGGGGTTGGCACTGAAGCTTTCTTT.